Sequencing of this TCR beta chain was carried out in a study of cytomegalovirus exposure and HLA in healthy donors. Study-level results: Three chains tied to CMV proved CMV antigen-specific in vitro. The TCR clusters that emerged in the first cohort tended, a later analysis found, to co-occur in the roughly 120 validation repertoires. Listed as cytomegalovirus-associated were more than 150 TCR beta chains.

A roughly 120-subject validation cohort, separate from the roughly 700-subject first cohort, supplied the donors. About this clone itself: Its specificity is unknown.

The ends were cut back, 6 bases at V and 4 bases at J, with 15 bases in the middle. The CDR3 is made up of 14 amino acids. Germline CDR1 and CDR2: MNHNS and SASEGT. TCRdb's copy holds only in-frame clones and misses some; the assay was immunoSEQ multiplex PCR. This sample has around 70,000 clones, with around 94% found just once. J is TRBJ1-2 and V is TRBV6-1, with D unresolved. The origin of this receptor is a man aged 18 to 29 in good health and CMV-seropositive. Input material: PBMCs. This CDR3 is CASSEGFSLYGYTF. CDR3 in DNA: TGTGCCAGCAGCGAGGGTTTTTCCCTCTATGGCTACACCTTC.